Each of the 26 T cell receptor beta chains below was sequenced from the same sample in a study of T cell responses to AZD1222 COVID-19 vaccine. The assay was immunoSEQ multiplex PCR, and TCRdb's table has in-frame clones only and misses some. Here the sample spans under 150,000 clones, roughly nine tenths being singletons. The source was peripheral blood, collected 28 days after the second AZD1222 dose. Receptors were obtained from an adult who received the AZD1222 COVID-19 vaccine.

This chain uses TRBV5-1 with TRBJ2-2; 10 bases match TRBD1. The CDR3 contains 17 residues. J lost 6 bases, V lost 4 bases, and 12 bases had no gene match. Germline-derived CDR1 and CDR2 are SGHRS and YFSETQ. The CDR3 here is CASSRKLTGGVAGELFF. The CDR3 DNA sequence: TGCGCCAGCAGCAGAAAGCTGACAGGGGGCGTTGCCGGGGAGCTGTTTTTT.

The chain couples TRBV30 to TRBJ1-4; D is unclear. The CDR3 runs 12 residues. Trimming took off 4 bases at V and 4 bases at J, with 7 bases between the two ends. Germline V gene lookup returns CDR1 GTSNPN and CDR2 SVGIG (reference sequence). This CDR3 is CAWTRVNEKLFF. The CDR3 region has the DNA TGTGCCTGGACTAGGGTTAATGAAAAACTGTTTTTT.

The CDR3 sequence: CASSYSGTGFGNTIYF. CDR3 DNA sequence: TGTGCCAGCAGTTACTCCGGGACAGGGTTTGGAAACACCATATATTTT. The chain uses TRBV6-5 and TRBJ1-3, with TRBD1 matching 9 bases. The trim removed 0 bases at V and 3 bases at J, leaving 3 bases unmatched. CDR1 is MNHEY, CDR2 SVGAGI, per germline. This CDR3 has 16 amino acids.

The chain recombines TRBV25-1 with TRBJ2-6, with D hard to call. CDR1 MGHDK and CDR2 SYGVNS come from the germline V gene. Trimming removed 2 bases from V and 2 bases from J, with 7 bases in between. The CDR3 totals 15 residues. This chain's CDR3 is CASSERNTGANVLTF. CDR3 nucleotides: TGTGCCAGCAGTGAAAGAAATACTGGGGCCAACGTCCTGACTTTC.

V is TRBV28 and J is TRBJ1-5; D not resolved. The CDR3 loop spans 14 amino acids. V was clipped by 3 bases and J by 5 bases, with 11 bases between them. CDR1 is MDHEN, CDR2 SYDVKM, per germline. CDR3 protein: CASSFFGFDQPQHF. The CDR3, as DNA: TGTGCCAGCAGTTTCTTTGGTTTCGATCAGCCCCAGCATTTT.

This sequence joins TRBV29-1 and TRBJ1-1; D not resolved. Trimming took 2 bases from V and 11 from J, leaving 21 bases between them. From germline, CDR1 is SQVTM and CDR2 ANQGSEA. This CDR3 is built from 14 residues. The CDR3 protein is CSVERDPGSLEAFF. For the CDR3, the DNA is TGCAGCGTTGAAAGAGACCCGGGCTCCCTTGAGGCTTTCTTT.

The V and J genes are TRBV5-1 and TRBJ1-2; a weak D match, TRBD1 (6 bases). Trimming shortened V by 0 bases and J by 4 bases, and 10 bases separated the two germline ends. This CDR3 has 14 amino acids. CDR1 is SGHRS and CDR2 is YFSETQ in the germline V gene. The CDR3 protein is CASSLDVGAYGYTF. The CDR3 DNA is TGCGCCAGCAGCTTGGATGTGGGGGCCTATGGCTACACCTTC.

The V call is TRBV2, the J call TRBJ2-2, with 7 positions matching TRBD2. V shed 4 bases, J shed 4 bases, and the junction held 3 bases outside the gene matches. Germline-derived CDR1 and CDR2 are SNHLY and FYNNEI. The CDR3 extends over 14 amino acids. DNA for the CDR3: TGTGCCAGCAGTGGACGGGAGGCCACCGGGGAGCTGTTTTTT. It encodes CASSGREATGELFF.

The rearrangement joins TRBV4-1 to TRBJ2-1, with 8 bases fitting TRBD2. This CDR3 has 15 residues. The J segment lost 5 bases and the V segment lost 1 base, leaving 4 bases of the junction unmatched. Germline V gene lookup returns CDR1 MGHRA and CDR2 YSYEKL. The CDR3 sequence is CASSQGLAGNNEQFF. The CDR3, as DNA: TGCGCCAGCAGCCAAGGATTAGCGGGAAACAATGAGCAGTTCTTC.

This CDR3 is CASSPTHNEQFF. The CDR3 DNA is TGTGCCAGCTCACCGACACACAATGAGCAGTTCTTC. The chain carries TRBV18 and TRBJ2-1; no clear D gene. V was cut by 3 bases and J by 5 bases, with 5 bases left in between. Germline CDR1 is KGHSH and CDR2 is LQKENI. The CDR3 is made up of 12 amino acids.

The rearrangement joins TRBV2 to TRBJ2-7; D gene unclear. Germline-derived CDR1 and CDR2 are SNHLY and FYNNEI. Between the trimmed V and J ends, which lost 8 bases and 0 bases, there was a span of 14 bases. This CDR3 has 14 amino acids. The CDR3 sequence: CASLTEKSSYEQYF. The CDR3, as DNA: TGTGCCAGCCTCACAGAAAAGAGCTCCTACGAGCAGTACTTC.

The rearrangement uses TRBV18 and TRBJ2-2; perhaps TRBD1 as D (5 bases). CDR3 length equals 15 residues. Trimming shortened V by 6 bases and J by 0 bases, and 11 bases separated the two germline ends. Germline CDR1 and CDR2: KGHSH and LQKENI. CDR3 bases: TGTGCCAGCTCGTCAGGGAATACGAACACCGGGGAGCTGTTTTTT. Translating gives CASSSGNTNTGELFF.

The V and J genes are TRBV9 and TRBJ1-5; no definite D call. V was clipped by 0 bases and J by 2 bases, with 15 bases between them. CDR1 is SGDLS and CDR2 is YYNGEE in the germline V gene. The CDR3 has 17 residues. CDR3 sequence: CASSVGPVSGRNQPQHF. CDR3 nucleotide sequence: TGTGCCAGCAGCGTAGGTCCAGTTTCAGGACGCAATCAGCCCCAGCATTTT. Supplemented by reference TRBV9 and TRBJ1-5, the full variable domain reads DSGVTQTPKHLITATGQRVTLRCSPRSGDLSVYWYQQSLDQGLQFLIQYYNGEERAKGNILERFSAQQFPDLHSELNLSSLELGDSALYFCASSVGPVSGRNQPQHFGDGTRLSIL.

CDR3 sequence reads: CASSLEVSGTPGTQYF. The CDR3, as DNA: TGTGCCAGCAGCTTAGAGGTTAGCGGGACCCCGGGGACCCAGTACTTC. The chain recombines TRBV11-1 with TRBJ2-5; TRBD2 agrees at 8 bases. The CDR3 sequence is 16 residues long. CDR1 and CDR2 (germline): SGHAT, FQDESV (reference sequence). Germline trimming cut 1 base from V and 7 bases from J; bases unmatched to any gene: 11.

A note on this clone: A junction end diverges from the germline sequence, so it may reflect a read error. The V and J genes are TRBV5-4 and TRBJ1-4; D may be TRBD1 (5 bases). The CDR3 contains 11 residues. CDR1 is SGHNT, CDR2 YYREEE, per germline (reference sequence). The CDR3: CASSVGDVRIF. DNA for the CDR3: TGTGCCAGCAGCGTTGGGGACGTTAGGATTTTT.

This clone has ten or more counts. This chain connects TRBV13 to TRBJ2-2; either TRBD1 or TRBD2 may fit D (5 bases each). Germline V gene sequence: CDR1 PRHDT, CDR2 FYEKMQ (reference sequence). Trimming cost V 5 bases and J 8 bases, with 15 bases left between them. The CDR3 totals 14 residues. The CDR3 here is CASSPVRGVGELFF. CDR3 DNA: TGTGCCAGCAGCCCAGTCCGGGGCGTGGGGGAGCTGTTTTTT.

The rearrangement joins TRBV3-1 (or the pseudogene TRBV3-2) to TRBJ2-1, with D uncertain. V lost 4 bases and J lost 9, with 16 bases in between. Per germline, CDR1 LGHDT and CDR2 YNNKEL (reference sequence). The CDR3 consists of 14 residues. CDR3 sequence (DNA): TGTGCCAGCAGCCCCCGTTCCCTCCCGGGTGAGCAGTTCTTC. This gives the protein CASSPRSLPGEQFF.

The rearrangement joins TRBV18 to TRBJ1-2; D is perhaps TRBD1 (5 bases). Trimming pared 4 bases from V and 3 bases from J, leaving 9 bases between. Germline CDR1 reads KGHSH; CDR2 reads LQKENI. The CDR3 contains 13 residues. The CDR3 loop reads CASSLRDDYGYTF. DNA of the CDR3: TGTGCCAGCTCACTGCGGGACGACTATGGCTACACCTTC.

The chain is built from TRBV7-9 and TRBJ1-6; D might be TRBD1 (5 bases). V lost 2 bases, J lost 7 bases, and 15 bases lay in between. The CDR3 runs 16 residues. Germline V gene lookup returns CDR1 SEHNR and CDR2 FQNEAQ (reference sequence). This chain's CDR3 is CASSLSRASGNSPLHF. For the CDR3, the DNA is TGTGCCAGCAGCTTAAGCAGGGCCTCTGGGAATTCACCCCTCCACTTT.

The chain employs TRBV7-8 and TRBJ2-3; D is unresolved. Germline CDR1 is SGHVS and CDR2 is FQNEAQ. This CDR3 has 16 amino acids. Trimming cost V 2 bases and J 4 bases, with 16 bases left between them. CDR3 DNA sequence: TGTGCCAGCAGCTTACGCCCCGAAAGTAAGGCAGATACGCAGTATTTT. It encodes CASSLRPESKADTQYF. The full variable domain, rest sourced from reference TRBV7-8 and TRBJ2-3, is GAGVSQSPRYKVAKRGQDVALRCDPISGHVSLFWYQQALGQGPEFLTYFQNEAQLDKSGLPSDRFFAERPEGSVSTLKIQRTQQEDSAVYLCASSLRPESKADTQYFGPGTRLTVL.

This clone is termed medium-sized. The chain employs TRBV28 and TRBJ2-7; maybe TRBD2 (5 bases). V was clipped by 6 bases and J by 0 bases, with 21 bases between them. Per the germline V gene, CDR1 is MDHEN and CDR2 is SYDVKM. The CDR3 runs to 17 residues. CDR3 protein: CASSPRRVAPISYEQYF. CDR3 DNA: TGTGCCAGCAGCCCAAGGCGGGTAGCGCCTATCTCCTACGAGCAGTACTTC.

This clone was seen a single time. The V call is TRBV11-2, the J call TRBJ1-1, with unresolved D. CDR1 and CDR2 (germline): SGHAT, FQNNGV. V lost 2 bases and J lost 7, with 14 bases in between. This CDR3 is built from 14 residues. For the CDR3, the DNA is TGTGCCAGCAGCTTAACGTTGGCGGGTGGTGAAGCTTTCTTT. Its translation is CASSLTLAGGEAFF.

The chain recombines TRBV6-4 with TRBJ2-1; 7 nucleotides match TRBD2. The junction had 11 bases not matched to a gene; V was cut back by 6 bases and J by 6 bases. The germline V gene encodes CDR1 MRHNA and CDR2 SNTAGT. CDR3 size: 15 residues. CDR3 protein: CASRSQSGTGNEQFF. The CDR3, as DNA: TGTGCCAGCAGATCCCAAAGCGGGACTGGCAATGAGCAGTTCTTC.

The rearrangement links TRBV29-1 to TRBJ1-1, with unresolved D. Between the trimmed V and J ends, which lost 3 bases and 7 bases, there was a span of 12 bases. The CDR3 extends over 12 amino acids. Germline loops: CDR1 SQVTM, CDR2 ANQGSEA. The CDR3 protein is CSVEENHGEAFF. Written as DNA, the CDR3 is TGCAGCGTTGAGGAGAATCATGGTGAAGCTTTCTTT.

This chain connects TRBV2 to TRBJ1-1; D call uncertain. V shed 3 bases and J shed 6 bases, with 11 bases lying between them. This CDR3 is built from 13 residues. Germline V lookup: CDR1 SNHLY, CDR2 FYNNEI. CDR3 in DNA: TGTGCCAGCAGTGACCTGGGCAACGCTGAAGCTTTCTTT. It yields the protein CASSDLGNAEAFF.

The chain employs TRBV4-2 and TRBJ1-5; a weak D match, TRBD1 (5 bases). Looked up from germline, CDR1 is LGHNA and CDR2 is YNFKEQ. V shed 3 bases and J shed 1 base, with 7 bases lying between them. CDR3 size: 14 residues. DNA for the CDR3: TGTGCCAGCAGCCAGGGGGGGAGCAATCAGCCCCAGCATTTT. Protein product: CASSQGGSNQPQHF.